This TCR delta chain is from a study of Vδ1+ human thymocytes. RNA was extracted from the cells and then reverse transcribed. Multiplex PCR used pooled V-gene forward primers and a constant-region reverse primer to amplify CDR3s. TCRdb called clones from the multiplex PCR reads again using CATT. Among more than 45,000 delta-chain clones listed, roughly 16% were seen once. This clone was counted only a few times. Its antigen is undetermined. V trimming: 1 base; J trimming: 0 bases; junction bases outside the gene matches: 14. This CDR3 is 20 amino acids long. Germline assignment: CDR1 TSWWSYY and CDR2 QGS. General study points: In the thymus, TRG and TRD repertoires looked highly polyclonal with Gaussian CDR3 lengths.

The receptor was derived from a girl under two years old who had congenital heart surgery. The sequencing input was Vdelta1+ gamma-delta thymocytes from the thymus. Subset denoted: FACS-sorted CD3+ TCRalphabeta- TCRVdelta1+ TCRVdelta2- thymocytes. The V and J genes are TRDV1 and TRDJ1; 10 nucleotides align to TRDD3. The CDR3 DNA sequence: TGTGCTCTTGGGGAACGATGTTACTCGGTTACTGGGGGATACACCGATAAACTCATCTTT. Its translation is CALGERCYSVTGGYTDKLIF.